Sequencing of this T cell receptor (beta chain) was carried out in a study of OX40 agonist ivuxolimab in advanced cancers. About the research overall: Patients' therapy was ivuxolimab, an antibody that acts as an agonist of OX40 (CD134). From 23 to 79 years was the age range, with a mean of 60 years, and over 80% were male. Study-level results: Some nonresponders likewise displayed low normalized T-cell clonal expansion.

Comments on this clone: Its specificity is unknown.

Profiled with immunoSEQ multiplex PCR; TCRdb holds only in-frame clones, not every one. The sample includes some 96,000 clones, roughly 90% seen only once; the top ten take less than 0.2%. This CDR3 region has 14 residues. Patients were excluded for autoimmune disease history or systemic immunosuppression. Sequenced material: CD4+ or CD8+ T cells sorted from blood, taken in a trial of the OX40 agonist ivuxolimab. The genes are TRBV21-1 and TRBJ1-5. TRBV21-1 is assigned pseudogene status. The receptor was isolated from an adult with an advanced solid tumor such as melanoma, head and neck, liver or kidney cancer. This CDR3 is CASSMERGGQPQHF. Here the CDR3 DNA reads TGTGCCAGCAGCATGGAACGGGGGGGACAGCCCCAGCATTTT.